The clone carrying this TCR beta chain was seen once. Its antigen is still unknown. Generated by immunoSEQ multiplex PCR, the TCRdb table keeps only in-frame clones and is missing some. The sample includes about 2,400 clones, about three quarters seen only once; the top ten take roughly 14%. The data originate from a study of PD-1 blockade in classical Hodgkin lymphoma. Time point described: newly diagnosed, previously untreated cHL patient sample. By magnetic negative selection, CD8+ T cells were isolated from the thawed PBMCs. Comparator PBMCs were from newly diagnosed, untreated classical Hodgkin lymphoma. Study-wide findings and caveats: Why repertoires differed is undefined; disease activity or prior therapy possibly contributed. In newly diagnosed patients, baseline TCR diversity was reportedly below that of healthy donors.

Sequenced material: CD8+ T cells from blood. This clonotype was obtained from a human donor with classical Hodgkin lymphoma.

This chain's CDR3 is CASSGRRFKNTEAFF. Here the CDR3 DNA reads TGTGCCAGCAGTGGACGAAGGTTTAAGAACACTGAAGCTTTCTTT. The V call is TRBV6-1, the J call TRBJ1-1; D remains unclear. Looked up from germline, CDR1 is MNHNS and CDR2 is SASEGT. The CDR3 is 15 amino acids. V was cut by 4 bases and J by 1 base, with 13 bases left in between.